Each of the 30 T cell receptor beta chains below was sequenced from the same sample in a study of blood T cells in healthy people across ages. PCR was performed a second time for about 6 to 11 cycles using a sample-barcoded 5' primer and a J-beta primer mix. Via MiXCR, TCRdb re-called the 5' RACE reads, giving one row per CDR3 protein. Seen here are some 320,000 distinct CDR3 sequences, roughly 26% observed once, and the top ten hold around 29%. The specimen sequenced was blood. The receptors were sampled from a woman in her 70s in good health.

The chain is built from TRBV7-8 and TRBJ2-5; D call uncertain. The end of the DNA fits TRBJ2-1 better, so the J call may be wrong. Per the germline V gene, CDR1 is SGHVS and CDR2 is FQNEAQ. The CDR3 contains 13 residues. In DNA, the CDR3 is TGTGCCAGCAGCCCCAACATATCCCCCTCGCAGTTCTTC. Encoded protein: CASSPNISPSQFF.

Here the CDR3 DNA reads TGTGCCAGCAGCATCGGGACAGACTACAATGAGCAGTTCTTC. It encodes CASSIGTDYNEQFF. This chain uses TRBV9 with TRBJ2-1; 7 bases map to TRBD1. CDR1 and CDR2 (germline): SGDLS, YYNGEE. V shed 4 bases and J 3 bases; nucleotides not matched to a gene: 4. The CDR3 contains 14 residues.

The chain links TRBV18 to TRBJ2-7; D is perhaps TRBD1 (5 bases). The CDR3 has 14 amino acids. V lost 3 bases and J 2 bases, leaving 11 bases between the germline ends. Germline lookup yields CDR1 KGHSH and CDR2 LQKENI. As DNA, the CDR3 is TGTGCCAGCTCACCGAAAGGGGATACCTACGAGCAGTACTTC. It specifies CASSPKGDTYEQYF. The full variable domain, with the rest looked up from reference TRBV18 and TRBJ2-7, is NAGVMQNPRHLVRRRGQEARLRCSPMKGHSHVYWYRQLPEEGLKFMVYLQKENIIDESGMPKERFSAEFPKEGPSILRIQQVVRGDSAAYFCASSPKGDTYEQYFGPGTRLTVT.

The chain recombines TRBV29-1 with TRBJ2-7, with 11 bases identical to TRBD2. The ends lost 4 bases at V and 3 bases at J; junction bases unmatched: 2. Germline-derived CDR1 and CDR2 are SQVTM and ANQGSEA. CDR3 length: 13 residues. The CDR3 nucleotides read TGCAGCGTTGTGGGGACTAGCGGCTACGAGCAGTACTTC. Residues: CSVVGTSGYEQYF.

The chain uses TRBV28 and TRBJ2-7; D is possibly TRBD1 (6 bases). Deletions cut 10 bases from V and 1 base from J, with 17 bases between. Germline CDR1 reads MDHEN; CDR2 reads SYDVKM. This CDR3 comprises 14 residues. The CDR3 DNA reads TGTGCCATTAGTGGAACAGGGCCATCCTACGAGCAGTACTTC. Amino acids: CAISGTGPSYEQYF.

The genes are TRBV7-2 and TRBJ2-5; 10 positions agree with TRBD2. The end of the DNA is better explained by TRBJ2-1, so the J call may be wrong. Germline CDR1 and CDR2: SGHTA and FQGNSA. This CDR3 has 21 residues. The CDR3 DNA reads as TGTGCCAGCAGCTTAGCGCCCGTAGAGACAGGAGCCAGCGGGGGGGGTCACGAGCAGTTCTTC. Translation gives CASSLAPVETGASGGGHEQFF.

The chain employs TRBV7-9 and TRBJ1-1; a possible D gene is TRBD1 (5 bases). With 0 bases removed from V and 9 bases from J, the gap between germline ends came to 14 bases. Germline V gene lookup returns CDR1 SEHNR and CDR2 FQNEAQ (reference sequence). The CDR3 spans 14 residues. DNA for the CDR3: TGTGCCAGCAGCTTAGCGCTGGGGGGAGGGAAAGCTTTCTTT. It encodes CASSLALGGGKAFF.

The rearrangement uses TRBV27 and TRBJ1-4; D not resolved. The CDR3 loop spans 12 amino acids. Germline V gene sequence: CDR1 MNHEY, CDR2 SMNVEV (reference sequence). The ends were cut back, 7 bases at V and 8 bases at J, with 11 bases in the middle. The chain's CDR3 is CASKQSGEKLFF. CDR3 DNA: TGTGCCAGCAAACAGTCCGGAGAAAAACTGTTTTTT.

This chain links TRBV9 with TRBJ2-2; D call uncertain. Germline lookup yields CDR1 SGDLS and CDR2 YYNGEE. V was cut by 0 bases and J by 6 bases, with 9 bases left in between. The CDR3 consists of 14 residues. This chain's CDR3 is CASSVAYTPGELFF. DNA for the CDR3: TGTGCCAGCAGCGTAGCTTATACCCCCGGGGAGCTGTTTTTT.

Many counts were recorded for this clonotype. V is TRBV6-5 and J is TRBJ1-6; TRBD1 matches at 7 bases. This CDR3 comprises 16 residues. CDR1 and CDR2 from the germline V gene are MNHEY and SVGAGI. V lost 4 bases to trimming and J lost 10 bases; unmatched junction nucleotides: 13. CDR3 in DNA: TGTGCCAGCAGTTCACAGGACAGGCCTGGGAGATCACCCCTCCACTTT. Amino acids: CASSSQDRPGRSPLHF.

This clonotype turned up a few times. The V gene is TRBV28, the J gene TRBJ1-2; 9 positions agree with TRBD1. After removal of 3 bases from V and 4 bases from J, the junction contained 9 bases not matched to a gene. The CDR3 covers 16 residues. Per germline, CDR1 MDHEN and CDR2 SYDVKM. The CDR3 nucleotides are TGTGCCAGCAGTTTGCCCGGACAGGGGTCTACCTATGGCTACACCTTC. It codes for CASSLPGQGSTYGYTF.

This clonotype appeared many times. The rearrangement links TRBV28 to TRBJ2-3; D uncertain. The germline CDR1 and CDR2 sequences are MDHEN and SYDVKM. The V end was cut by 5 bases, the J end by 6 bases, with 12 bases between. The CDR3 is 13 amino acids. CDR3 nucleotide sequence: TGTGCCAGCAGTCCCCGCCCCGTCGATACGCAGTATTTT. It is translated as CASSPRPVDTQYF.

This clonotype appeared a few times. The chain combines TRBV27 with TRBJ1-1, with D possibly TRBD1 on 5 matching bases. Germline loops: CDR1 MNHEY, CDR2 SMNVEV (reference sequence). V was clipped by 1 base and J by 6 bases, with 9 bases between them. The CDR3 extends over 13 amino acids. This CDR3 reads CASSLFVGAEAFF. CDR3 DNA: TGTGCCAGCAGTTTATTCGTGGGGGCTGAAGCTTTCTTT.

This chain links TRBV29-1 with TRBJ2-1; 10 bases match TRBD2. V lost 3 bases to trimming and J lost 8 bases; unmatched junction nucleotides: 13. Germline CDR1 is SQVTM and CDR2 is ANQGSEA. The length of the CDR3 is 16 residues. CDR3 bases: TGCAGCGTTGAGCTGAGGCCTAGCGGGAGAAGGGATGAGCAGTTCTTC. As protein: CSVELRPSGRRDEQFF.

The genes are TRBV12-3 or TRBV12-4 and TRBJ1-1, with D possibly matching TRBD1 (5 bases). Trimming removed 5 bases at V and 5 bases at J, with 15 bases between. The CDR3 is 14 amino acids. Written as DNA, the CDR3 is TGTGCCAGCAGTCCACAGGAAGGTGTAACTGAAGCTTTCTTT. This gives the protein CASSPQEGVTEAFF.

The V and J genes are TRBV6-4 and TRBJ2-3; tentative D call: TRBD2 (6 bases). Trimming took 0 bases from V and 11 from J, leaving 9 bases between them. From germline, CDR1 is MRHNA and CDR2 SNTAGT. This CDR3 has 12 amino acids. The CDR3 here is CASSDSGGMQYF. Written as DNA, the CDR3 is TGTGCCAGCAGTGACTCAGGAGGGATGCAGTATTTT.

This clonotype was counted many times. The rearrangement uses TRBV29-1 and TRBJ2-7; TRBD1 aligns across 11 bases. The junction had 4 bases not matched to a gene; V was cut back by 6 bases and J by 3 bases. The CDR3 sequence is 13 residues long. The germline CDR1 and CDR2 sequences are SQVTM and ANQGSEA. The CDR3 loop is CSVSGTGGYEQYF. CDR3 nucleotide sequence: TGCAGCGTCTCCGGGACAGGGGGCTACGAGCAGTACTTC.

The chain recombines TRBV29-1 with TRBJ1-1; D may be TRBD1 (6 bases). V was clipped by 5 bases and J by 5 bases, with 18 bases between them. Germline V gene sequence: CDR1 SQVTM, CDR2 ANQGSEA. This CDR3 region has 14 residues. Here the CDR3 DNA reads TGCAGCGTTACCCACCAAGGGGGGAGGACTGAAGCTTTCTTT. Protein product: CSVTHQGGRTEAFF.

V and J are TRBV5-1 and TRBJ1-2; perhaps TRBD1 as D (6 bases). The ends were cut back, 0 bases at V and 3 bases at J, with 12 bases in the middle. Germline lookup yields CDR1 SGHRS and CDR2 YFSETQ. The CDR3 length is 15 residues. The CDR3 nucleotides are TGCGCCAGCAGCTTGGAGCCGGGACAATACTATGGCTACACCTTC. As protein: CASSLEPGQYYGYTF. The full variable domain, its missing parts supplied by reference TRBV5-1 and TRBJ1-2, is KAGVTQTPRYLIKTRGQQVTLSCSPISGHRSVSWYQQTPGQGLQFLFEYFSETQRNKGNFPGRFSGRQFSNSRSEMNVSTLELGDSALYLCASSLEPGQYYGYTFGSGTRLTVV.

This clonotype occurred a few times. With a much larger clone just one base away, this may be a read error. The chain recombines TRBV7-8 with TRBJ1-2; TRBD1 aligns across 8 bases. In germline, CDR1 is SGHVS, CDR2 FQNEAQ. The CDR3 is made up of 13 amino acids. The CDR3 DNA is TGTGCCAGCAGCCCAGGGGGCGCGGATGGCCACACCTTC. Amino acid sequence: CASSPGGADGHTF.

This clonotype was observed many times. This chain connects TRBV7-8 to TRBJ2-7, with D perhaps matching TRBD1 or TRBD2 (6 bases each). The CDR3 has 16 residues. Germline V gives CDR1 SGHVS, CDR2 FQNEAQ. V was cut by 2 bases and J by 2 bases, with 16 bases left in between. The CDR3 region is CASSLSRGTEPYEQYF. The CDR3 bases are TGTGCCAGCAGCTTAAGTAGGGGGACTGAACCCTACGAGCAGTACTTC.

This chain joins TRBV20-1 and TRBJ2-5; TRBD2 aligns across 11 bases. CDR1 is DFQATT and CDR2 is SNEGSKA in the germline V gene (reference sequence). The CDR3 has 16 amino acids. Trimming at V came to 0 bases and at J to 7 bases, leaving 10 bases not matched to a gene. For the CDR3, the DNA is TGCAGTGCTAGAGAATCACTAGCGGGAGTCGATAGGACCCAGTACTTC. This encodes CSARESLAGVDRTQYF.

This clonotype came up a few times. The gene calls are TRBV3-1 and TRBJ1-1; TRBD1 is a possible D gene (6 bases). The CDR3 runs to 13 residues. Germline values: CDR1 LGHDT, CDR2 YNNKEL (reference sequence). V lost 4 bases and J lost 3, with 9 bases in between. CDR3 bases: TGTGCCAGCAGCCCGCAGGGGTACACTGAAGCTTTCTTT. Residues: CASSPQGYTEAFF. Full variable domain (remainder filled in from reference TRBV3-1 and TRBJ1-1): DTAVSQTPKYLVTQMGNDKSIKCEQNLGHDTMYWYKQDSKKFLKIMFSYNNKELIINETVPNRFSPKSPDKAHLNLHINSLELGDSAVYFCASSPQGYTEAFFGQGTRLTVV.

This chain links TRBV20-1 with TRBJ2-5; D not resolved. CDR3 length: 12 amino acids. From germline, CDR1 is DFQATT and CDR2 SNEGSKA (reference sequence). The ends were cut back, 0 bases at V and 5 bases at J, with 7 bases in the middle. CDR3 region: CSAREVGETQYF. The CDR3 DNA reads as TGCAGTGCTAGAGAAGTCGGGGAGACCCAGTACTTC.

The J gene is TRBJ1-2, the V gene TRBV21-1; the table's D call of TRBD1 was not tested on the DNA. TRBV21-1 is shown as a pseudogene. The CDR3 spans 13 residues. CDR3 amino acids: CASSLGASHGYTF. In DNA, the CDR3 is TGTGCCAGCAGCCTCGGGGCGTCCCATGGCTACACCTTC.

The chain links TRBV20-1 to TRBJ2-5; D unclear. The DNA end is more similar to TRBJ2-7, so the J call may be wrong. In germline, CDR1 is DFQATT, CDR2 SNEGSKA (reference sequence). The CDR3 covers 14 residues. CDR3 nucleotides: TGCAGTGCTAGACCCCACGGCAGCTCCTACGAGCAGTACTTC. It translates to CSARPHGSSYEQYF.

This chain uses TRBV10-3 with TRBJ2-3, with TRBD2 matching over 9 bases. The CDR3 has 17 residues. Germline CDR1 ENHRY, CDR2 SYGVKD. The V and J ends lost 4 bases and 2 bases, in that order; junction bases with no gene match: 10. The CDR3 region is CAISGGAASGITDTQYF. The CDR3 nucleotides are TGTGCCATCAGTGGGGGGGCGGCTAGCGGGATCACAGATACGCAGTATTTT.

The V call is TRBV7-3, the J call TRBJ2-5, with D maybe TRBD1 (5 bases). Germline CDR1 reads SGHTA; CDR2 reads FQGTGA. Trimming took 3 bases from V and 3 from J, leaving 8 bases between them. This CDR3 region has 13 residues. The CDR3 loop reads CASSLGQKETQYF. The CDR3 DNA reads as TGTGCCAGCAGCTTGGGGCAGAAAGAGACCCAGTACTTC. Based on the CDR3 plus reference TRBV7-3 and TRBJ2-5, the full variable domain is GAGVSQTPSNKVTEKGKYVELRCDPISGHTALYWYRQSLGQGPEFLIYFQGTGAADDSGLPNDRFFAVRPEGSVSTLKIQRTERGDSAVYLCASSLGQKETQYFGPGTRLLVL.

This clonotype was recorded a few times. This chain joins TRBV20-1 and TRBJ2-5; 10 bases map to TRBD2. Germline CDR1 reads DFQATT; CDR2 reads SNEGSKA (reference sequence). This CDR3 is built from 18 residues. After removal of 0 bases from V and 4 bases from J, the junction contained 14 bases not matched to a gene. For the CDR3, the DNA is TGCAGTGCTAGAGATCGGGCCCATAGCGGGAGGTTTGGAGAGACCCAGTACTTC. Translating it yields CSARDRAHSGRFGETQYF.

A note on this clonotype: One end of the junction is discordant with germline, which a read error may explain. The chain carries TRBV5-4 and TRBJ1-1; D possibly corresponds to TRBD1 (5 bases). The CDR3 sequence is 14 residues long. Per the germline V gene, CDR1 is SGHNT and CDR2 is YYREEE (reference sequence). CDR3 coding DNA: TGTGCCACCAGCTTGGGGCGGGGGAGGACTGAAGCTTTCTTT. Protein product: CATSLGRGRTEAFF.